This TCR beta chain appears in the sequencing data of a study of cytomegalovirus exposure and HLA in healthy donors. General observations from the study: Apart from CMV serostatus, no immune exposure information was available. Specific recognition of CMV antigens was confirmed in vitro for three chains (all CMV-associated).

The study ran its PCR with 60 Vbeta and 13 Jbeta primers. Sequenced by immunoSEQ multiplex PCR; TCRdb stores in-frame clones only, minus some. The sample consists of about 120,000 clones, roughly 80% of them appearing once. Details on this clone: Its target is not known.

The CDR3 runs 13 residues. The V end lost 3 bases, the J end lost 5 bases, and 10 bases lay between the germline ends. The germline V gene encodes CDR1 MNHEY and CDR2 SMNVEV (reference sequence). Sequencing input: PBMCs. This receptor was taken from a man aged 25-45 years in good health and CMV-seropositive. V usage is TRBV27 and J usage is TRBJ1-1; D not resolved. CDR3 in DNA: TGTGCCAGCAGTTTCAACGGGGTAACTGAAGCTTTCTTT. It translates to CASSFNGVTEAFF.